This TCR beta chain was identified during a study of blood T cell repertoires in COVID-19 (dated by TCRdb to about 2020). In terms of the full investigation: Collaborator samples came from the United States, Italy and Spain and covered acute and convalescent phases of COVID-19. The material from the prospective study consisted of cDNA or gDNA derived from T cells, B-cell-depleted T cells, or PBMCs. Deeply sampled blood TCRbeta repertoires from subjects exposed to, actively infected with, or recovered from COVID-19 were included in the dataset. A freely available public database, intended as a resource for researchers studying the immune response to SARS-CoV-2, is where the repertoires were released. Samples came from the ongoing ImmuneRACE study (first 160 participants) plus 1,254 subjects from 6 global collaborators. A de-identified subject ID, COVID-19 status, age in years and sex were almost always included in the sample metadata. Where HLA class I and class II types were available, the types were taken from metadata supplied by the sample provider, not from assay-based typing. Here is what the overall study found, with its caveats: How much clinical and demographic metadata was included differed by source and by participant, and the metadata was provided uncurated.

Whole blood was collected in K2EDTA tubes by collaborating institutions according to the institutions' own protocols. Collaborator samples were shipped for TCRbeta analysis as frozen whole blood, isolated PBMCs, or DNA extracted from either sample type. TCRbeta CDR3 regions were amplified from genomic DNA by means of the immunoSEQ Assay, a bias-controlled multiplex PCR. In the paper's pipeline: Within the assay, amplification of reference gene primers was used to estimate how many nucleated cells each sample contained. To quantify the absolute abundance of each unique TCRbeta CDR3 rearrangement, sequence reads were collapsed and filtered. For each sample, productive Simpson clonality was calculated as the square root of Simpson's diversity index across productive rearrangements. Imported from immuneACCESS, the table was reduced by TCRdb to in-frame sequences with V and J called. These copies leave out some clones; in studies compared against another copy, an unresolved V gene accounts for under half, and the cause of the remainder is not known. From that table come the V and J calls and clone size; the DNA was used to work out D and trimming. The sample table shows about 95,000 clones, and around 85% are seen once. The ten largest clones take up around 25% of the sample.

Germline trimming: 3 bases from V, 4 bases from J; junction bases outside gene matches: 7. Reading the germline V gene gives CDR1 SGDLS and CDR2 YYNGEE. Measured from the cysteine to the phenylalanine, the CDR3 is 15 residues long. The CDR3 DNA has 45 bases and is translated from base 1. Comments on this clone: It lacks a known antigen. One base away there is no much larger clone; base qualities are not given.

This sequence originates from a man older than 75 with active or convalescent COVID-19. Input material: peripheral blood. Rearrangement joined TRBV9 to TRBJ2-7; TRBD1 fits 10 bases in the junction. The CDR3 amino acid sequence is: CASSAGTGVKYEQYF. The DNA sequence is TGTGCCAGCAGCGCGGGGACAGGGGTTAAGTACGAGCAGTACTTC.